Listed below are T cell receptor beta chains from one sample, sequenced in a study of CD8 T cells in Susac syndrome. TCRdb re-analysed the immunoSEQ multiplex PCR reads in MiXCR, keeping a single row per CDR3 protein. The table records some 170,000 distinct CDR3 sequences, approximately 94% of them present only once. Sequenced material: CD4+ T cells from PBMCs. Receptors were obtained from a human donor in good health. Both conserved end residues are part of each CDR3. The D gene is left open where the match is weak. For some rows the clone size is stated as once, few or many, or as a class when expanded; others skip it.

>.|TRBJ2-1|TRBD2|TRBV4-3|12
TGCGCCAGCAGCCAACCGGGAGGGGAGCAGTTCTTC
CASSQPGGEQFF
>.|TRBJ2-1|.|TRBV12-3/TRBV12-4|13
TGTGCCAGCAAACAGGGGAGGCTCAATGAGCAGTTCTTC
CASKQGRLNEQFF
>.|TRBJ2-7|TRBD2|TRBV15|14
TGTGCCACCAGCAGGGAAGCGGGGGGAGGCGAGCAGTACTTC
CATSREAGGGEQYF
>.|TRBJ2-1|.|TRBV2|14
TGTGCCAGCAGGAAGAATGGACGGGACAATGAGCAGTTCTTC
CASRKNGRDNEQFF
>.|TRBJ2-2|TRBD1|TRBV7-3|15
TGTGCCAGCAGCCCGGGGACAGGGAAAACCGGGGAGCTGTTTTTT
CASSPGTGKTGELFF
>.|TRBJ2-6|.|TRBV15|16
TGTGCCACCAGCAGAGATAGTGCTGGTGGGGCCAACGTCCTGACTTTC
CATSRDSAGGANVLTF
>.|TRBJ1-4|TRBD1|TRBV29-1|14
TGCAGCGTTGAGGACAGGGAGGGGGCAGGGGAACTGTTTTTT
CSVEDREGAGELFF
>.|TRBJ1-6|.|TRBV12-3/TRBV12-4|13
TGTGCCAGCAGTCCCCTGGGTAATTCACCCCTCCACTTT
CASSPLGNSPLHF
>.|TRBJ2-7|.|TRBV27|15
TGTGCCAGCAGTCCTCGAACACGTGTCCCCTACGAGCAGTACTTC
CASSPRTRVPYEQYF
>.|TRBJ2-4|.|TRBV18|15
TGTGCCAGCTCACGCAGCCAGGGGGCCAAAAACATTCAGTACTTC
CASSRSQGAKNIQYF
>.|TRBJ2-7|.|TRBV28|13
TGTGCCAGCGCCGACGTGGGCCCCTACGAGCAGTACTTC
CASADVGPYEQYF
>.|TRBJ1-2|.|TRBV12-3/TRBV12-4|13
TGTGCCAGCAGTAGTCGGGGACACTATGGCTACACCTTC
CASSSRGHYGYTF
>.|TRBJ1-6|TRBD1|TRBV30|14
TGTGCCTGGAGTATGGGACAGGGAGTTGGACCCCTCCACTTT
CAWSMGQGVGPLHF
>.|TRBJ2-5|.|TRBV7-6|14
TGTGCCAGCAGCTTAGGTTGGAACGAAGAGACCCAGTACTTC
CASSLGWNEETQYF
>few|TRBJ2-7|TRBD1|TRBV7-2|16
TGTGCCAGCAGCTTAGCTCGGGACAGGGGGCTAGACGAGCAGTACTTC
CASSLARDRGLDEQYF
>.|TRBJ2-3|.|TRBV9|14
TGTGCCAGCAGCGCGGACCTGACTCTAGATACGCAGTATTTT
CASSADLTLDTQYF
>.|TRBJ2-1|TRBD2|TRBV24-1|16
TGTGCCACCAGTGATTGGGCTAGCGGGACCTACAATGAGCAGTTCTTC
CATSDWASGTYNEQFF
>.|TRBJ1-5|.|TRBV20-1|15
TGCAGTGCTAGAGTGCGGGGAAATAGCAATCAGCCCCAGCATTTT
CSARVRGNSNQPQHF
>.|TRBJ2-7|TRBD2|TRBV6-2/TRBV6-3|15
TGTGCCAGCAGTTGGGGACTAGCGGGAGTCTCCGAGCAGTACTTC
CASSWGLAGVSEQYF
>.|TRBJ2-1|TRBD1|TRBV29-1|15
TGCAGCGCCGGGAACCCGGGACAGGGGAACAATGAGCAGTTCTTC
CSAGNPGQGNNEQFF
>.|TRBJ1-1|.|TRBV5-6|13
TGTGCCAGCAGCTTGGGAAGGAAGACTGAAGCTTTCTTT
CASSLGRKTEAFF
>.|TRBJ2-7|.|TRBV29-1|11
TGCAGCGTTGCTTCGCTAGCCGAGCAGTACTTC
CSVASLAEQYF
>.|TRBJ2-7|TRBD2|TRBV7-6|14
TGTGCCAGCGGGTGGCGGGAGTCGACCTACGAGCAGTACTTC
CASGWRESTYEQYF
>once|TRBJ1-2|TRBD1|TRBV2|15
TGTGCCAGCAGTGAATCAGGGGGCGAGGTCTATGGCTACACCTTC
CASSESGGEVYGYTF
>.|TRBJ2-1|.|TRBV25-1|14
TGTGCCAGCACCGGGAGCCTCCTTTACAATGAGCAGTTCTTC
CASTGSLLYNEQFF
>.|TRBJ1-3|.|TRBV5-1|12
TGCGCCAGCAGTTCGAGGGGGGACACCATATATTTT
CASSSRGDTIYF
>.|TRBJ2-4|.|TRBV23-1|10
TGCGCCAGCAGTAAAGGCATTCAGTACTTC
CASSKGIQYF
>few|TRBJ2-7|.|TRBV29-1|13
TGCAGCGTTGAAGGGCAGGGTACCTACGAGCAGTACTTC
CSVEGQGTYEQYF
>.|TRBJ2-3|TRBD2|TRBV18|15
TGTGCCAGCTCACCAGTAGCGGGAGACACAGATACGCAGTATTTT
CASSPVAGDTDTQYF
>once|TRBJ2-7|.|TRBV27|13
TGTGCCAGCAGCCGTGACAACCGGGACGAGCAGTACTTC
CASSRDNRDEQYF
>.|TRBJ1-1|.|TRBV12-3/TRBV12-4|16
TGTGCCAGCAGTGCCCCGCGGGGAAGAATGAACACTGAAGCTTTCTTT
CASSAPRGRMNTEAFF
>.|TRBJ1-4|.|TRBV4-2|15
TGTGCCAGCAGCCAAGAAGGGTTTAGGAATGAAAAACTGTTTTTT
CASSQEGFRNEKLFF
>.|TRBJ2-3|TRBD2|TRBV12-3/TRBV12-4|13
TGTGCCAGCAGTTTACAGCGGGAGGGCCGAGAGTATTTT
CASSLQREGREYF
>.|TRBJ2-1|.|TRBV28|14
TGTGCCAGCAGTTTCGGGCACGGGCAGGGAAAGCAGTTCTTC
CASSFGHGQGKQFF